This is a list of T cell receptor beta chains from one sample in a study of neurological immune-mediated disorders. TCRdb re-derived calls from the 5' RACE reads in MiXCR, one entry per CDR3 protein. The data show just under 40,000 distinct CDR3 sequences, with around 7.2% seen just once and roughly 5.6% held by the top ten. Input material: CD4+ T cells from blood. These receptors came from a man between 50 and 59 years old in good health. CDR3s include the opening cysteine and the closing phenylalanine or tryptophan. A D gene is named only where the DNA matches it firmly. Some rows mark clone size as missing; the rest say once, few, many or name a class of expanded clone.

many,TRBV7-9,TRBJ2-5,TRBD2,TGTGCCAGCAGCTTATCCCAACGGGGGGGGACCCAGTACTTC,CASSLSQRGGTQYF
many,TRBV5-6,TRBJ2-3,-,TGTGCCAGCAGCTTGAGGGAGGGCACAGATACGCAGTATTTT,CASSLREGTDTQYF
many,TRBV5-6,TRBJ2-2,-,TGTGCCAGCAGCTTGGTCATGCGGGAGAACACCGGGGAGCTGTTTTTT,CASSLVMRENTGELFF
-,TRBV28,TRBJ1-2,-,TGTGCCAGCAGTTTATTGCGGGCGATGGGTGGATGGAACTATGGCTACACCTTC,CASSLLRAMGGWNYGYTF
many,TRBV9,TRBJ2-1,-,TGTGCCAGCAGCTCGCTAGCGCGGGAGCAGTTCTTC,CASSSLAREQFF
many,TRBV5-1,TRBJ2-1,-,TGCGCCAGCAGCTTGGTCGGAAACGTCAATGAGCAGTTCTTC,CASSLVGNVNEQFF
many,TRBV12-3/TRBV12-4,TRBJ2-3,-,TGTGCCAGCGCTTTGGTCCTCCGAGTTAGCGTGGCGGCCACGCCCCGAAATACGCAGTATTTT,CASALVLRVSVAATPRNTQYF
many,TRBV20-1,TRBJ2-1,-,TGCAGTGCTAGCACCAGGGGCTTAAAAACTAATGAGCAGTTCTTC,CSASTRGLKTNEQFF
many,TRBV5-1,TRBJ2-1,-,TGCGCCAGCAGCTTGGCAGGGCCCGACAATGAGCAGTTCTTC,CASSLAGPDNEQFF
many,TRBV6-2/TRBV6-3,TRBJ2-7,TRBD2,TGTGCCAGCAGAAGAGCGGGAGTTTCCTACGAGCAGTACTTC,CASRRAGVSYEQYF
many,TRBV7-2,TRBJ2-2,-,TGTGCCAGCAGCCTACACCTACTGAACACCGGGGAGCTGTTTTTT,CASSLHLLNTGELFF
many,TRBV18,TRBJ2-7,-,TGTGCCAGCTCACCACCTTCCGGCGAGCAGTACTTC,CASSPPSGEQYF
many,TRBV6-5,TRBJ2-7,TRBD1,TGTGCCAGCGGCCCCTCAGGGGGCATTTACGAGCAGTACTTC,CASGPSGGIYEQYF
many,TRBV7-7,TRBJ2-3,-,TGTGCCAGCAGCTACGGACCTGGCACAGATACGCAGTATTTT,CASSYGPGTDTQYF
many,TRBV5-4,TRBJ1-4,TRBD1,TGTGCCAGCAGCTTGAGCGGGACAGTGAACATTAATGAAAAACTGTTTTTT,CASSLSGTVNINEKLFF
many,TRBV5-1,TRBJ2-5,-,TGCGCCAGCAGCTTGGGAAACCAAGAGACCCAGTACTTC,CASSLGNQETQYF
many,TRBV29-1,TRBJ2-3,TRBD2,TGCAGCGTTGACCCTAGCGGGAGGACAGATACGCAGTATTTT,CSVDPSGRTDTQYF
many,TRBV29-1,TRBJ1-2,-,TGCAGCGTTGGTTCAGGTCGGAACTATGGCTACACCTTC,CSVGSGRNYGYTF
-,TRBV28,TRBJ1-1,-,TGTGCCAGCAGAAGCCAGACTATGAACACTGAAGCTTTCTTT,CASRSQTMNTEAFF
many,TRBV6-6,TRBJ2-7,TRBD2,TGTGCCAGCAGTTACTCGAGGACTAGCGGGAGTTTCAACGAGCAGTACTTC,CASSYSRTSGSFNEQYF
many,TRBV4-1,TRBJ2-1,TRBD2,TGCGCCAGCAGCCCTCAGCGGGATACTACAATGAAGCAGTTCTTC,CASSPQRDTTMKQFF
many,TRBV5-1,TRBJ2-4,-,TGCGCCAGCAGCTTGGCCGGGGCCGCGGTCCACATTCAGTACTTC,CASSLAGAAVHIQYF
many,TRBV5-1,TRBJ2-7,-,TGCGCCAGCAGCTTGTTTACCAGCTTCAAGCAGTACTTC,CASSLFTSFKQYF
many,TRBV10-3,TRBJ1-1,-,TGTGCCATCACCAAACAGCCAGGGGACACTGAAGCTTTCTTT,CAITKQPGDTEAFF
-,TRBV5-5,TRBJ1-5,-,TGTGCCAGCAGTCCTAATGGGAGGGGGACTAGCAATCAGCCCCAGCATTTT,CASSPNGRGTSNQPQHF
many,TRBV28,TRBJ2-3,-,TGTGCCAGCAGTCGAGGGACATGGTTCCTCATTACCGATACGCAGTATTTT,CASSRGTWFLITDTQYF
many,TRBV20-1,TRBJ2-2,-,TGCAGTGCTAGGAGGGAGCTGGGCACCGGGGAGCTGTTTTTT,CSARRELGTGELFF
many,TRBV13,TRBJ2-1,-,TGTGCCAGCAGCCCACCACGGCGGTACAATGAGCAGTTCTTC,CASSPPRRYNEQFF
many,TRBV29-1,TRBJ2-7,-,TGCAGCGCTGCGGACAGAGGTCCGAACGAGCAGTACTTC,CSAADRGPNEQYF
many,TRBV5-1,TRBJ2-5,-,TGCGCCAGCAGCTTGGTTTCGAGAGAGACCCAGTACTTC,CASSLVSRETQYF
many,TRBV7-2,TRBJ2-2,TRBD2,TGTGCCAGCAGCGCGACTAGCGGGATAGGCACCGGGGAGCTGTTTTTT,CASSATSGIGTGELFF
many,TRBV5-5,TRBJ2-3,TRBD2,TGTGCCAGCAGATCCAACCCGGGACTAGCGATGGATACGCAGTATTTT,CASRSNPGLAMDTQYF
many,TRBV6-6,TRBJ2-7,-,TGTGCCAGCACGGGTGTTAGCTCGAGCTCCTACGAGCAGTACTTC,CASTGVSSSSYEQYF
many,TRBV5-1,TRBJ2-1,-,TGCGCCAGCAGCTTGCAATCAGGTCATTCCTACAATGAGCAGTTCTTC,CASSLQSGHSYNEQFF
many,TRBV7-2,TRBJ2-1,-,TGTGCCAGCAGCTTTTCTAGCTCCTACAATGAGCAGTTCTTC,CASSFSSSYNEQFF
many,TRBV4-2,TRBJ2-2,-,TGTGCCAGCAGCCAAGCGTCGGGGTCCCCCTTCACCGGGGAGCTGTTTTTT,CASSQASGSPFTGELFF
many,TRBV20-1,TRBJ1-5,TRBD1,TGCAGTGCTAGAGTGGGTGGGACAGGGAATCAGCCCCAGCATTTT,CSARVGGTGNQPQHF
many,TRBV29-1,TRBJ2-1,-,TGCAGCGCTATACCCCGGTCAGGGCATTCCTACAATGAGCAGTTCTTC,CSAIPRSGHSYNEQFF
many,TRBV7-8,TRBJ2-1,-,TGTGCCAGCAGCTCGATACTAGGCCCCGAGCAGTTCTTC,CASSSILGPEQFF
many,TRBV20-1,TRBJ1-4,-,TGCAGTGCTAGGGATCAGACTGAAAAACTGTTTTTT,CSARDQTEKLFF
many,TRBV7-2,TRBJ2-7,TRBD2,TGTGCCAGCAGCTTGACAGCGGGGAGGTACGAGCAGTACTTC,CASSLTAGRYEQYF
many,TRBV7-9,TRBJ2-7,TRBD1,TGTGCCAGCAGTTCGGGACAGGGAACCTACGAGCAGTACTTC,CASSSGQGTYEQYF
-,TRBV28,TRBJ2-7,-,TGTGCCAGCAGTTTAAGCCTCCCCGGCGAGCAGTACTTC,CASSLSLPGEQYF
many,TRBV28,TRBJ2-3,-,TGTGCCAGCAGTTTCCGGCCCTCTCCGCAGTATTTT,CASSFRPSPQYF
many,TRBV6-2/TRBV6-3,TRBJ2-7,TRBD1,TGTGCCAGCAGTAACCCGGGACAGGGTCCCAGCTCCTACGAGCAGTACTTC,CASSNPGQGPSSYEQYF
many,TRBV14,TRBJ2-2,-,TGTGCCAGCAGTCCAATACACGGGCCCCGAACCGGGGAGCTGTTTTTT,CASSPIHGPRTGELFF
medium-sized,TRBV18,TRBJ1-1,-,TGTGCCAGCTCACAAGGCCCTGAGGCTTTCTTT,CASSQGPEAFF
many,TRBV9,TRBJ2-3,-,TGTGCCAGCAGCGTAGACCCCAAAAGCACAGATACGCAGTATTTT,CASSVDPKSTDTQYF
many,TRBV7-6,TRBJ2-1,TRBD2,TGTGCCAGCAGCCGAGACTCTAGCGGGGGCAGAGAGCAGTTCTTC,CASSRDSSGGREQFF
many,TRBV20-1,TRBJ1-5,-,TGCAGTGCTAGAGACAGGGGTAGCAATCAGCCCCAGCATTTT,CSARDRGSNQPQHF
many,TRBV28,TRBJ1-2,TRBD1,TGTGCCAGCAGTCAGACAGGGGGCGGCTACACCTTC,CASSQTGGGYTF
many,TRBV7-2,TRBJ2-3,-,TGTGCCAGCAGCTTAGGGTACCGGGATACGCAGTATTTT,CASSLGYRDTQYF
many,TRBV18,TRBJ2-5,TRBD1,TGTGCCAGCTCACGCGGACAGGGGGTCGGCCAAGAGACCCAGTACTTC,CASSRGQGVGQETQYF
once,TRBV5-4,TRBJ2-7,-,TGTGCCAGCAGCCTGGACTACTCCGAGCAGTACTTC,CASSLDYSEQYF
many,TRBV7-8,TRBJ2-6,-,TGTGCCAGCAGCTTAGTTCGTTTCTATGCTGGGGCCAACGTCCTGACTTTC,CASSLVRFYAGANVLTF